This TCR beta chain emerged from a study of shared clonotypes between healthy human individuals. The CDR3 is made up of 13 amino acids. Germline CDR1 MDHEN, CDR2 SYDVKM. Replicate PCRs run on sorted subsets employed 200 ng DNA, roughly 30,000 T cell genomes. Generated by immunoSEQ multiplex PCR, the TCRdb table keeps only in-frame clones and is missing some. The data contain more than 2,000,000 clones, approximately 95% of them singletons. Material: naive CD4+ T cells from PBMCs. Subset specified: CD45RA+ positively selected. This TCR derives from a man younger than 35 in good health. Some clones in this sample may be carry-over from other donors' samples. The J gene is TRBJ2-7, the V gene TRBV28, with D tentatively TRBD2 (7 bases). CDR3 bases: TGTGCTCCCAAGGGGGGGGATCGCTACGAGCAGTACTTC. Its translation: CAPKGGDRYEQYF.